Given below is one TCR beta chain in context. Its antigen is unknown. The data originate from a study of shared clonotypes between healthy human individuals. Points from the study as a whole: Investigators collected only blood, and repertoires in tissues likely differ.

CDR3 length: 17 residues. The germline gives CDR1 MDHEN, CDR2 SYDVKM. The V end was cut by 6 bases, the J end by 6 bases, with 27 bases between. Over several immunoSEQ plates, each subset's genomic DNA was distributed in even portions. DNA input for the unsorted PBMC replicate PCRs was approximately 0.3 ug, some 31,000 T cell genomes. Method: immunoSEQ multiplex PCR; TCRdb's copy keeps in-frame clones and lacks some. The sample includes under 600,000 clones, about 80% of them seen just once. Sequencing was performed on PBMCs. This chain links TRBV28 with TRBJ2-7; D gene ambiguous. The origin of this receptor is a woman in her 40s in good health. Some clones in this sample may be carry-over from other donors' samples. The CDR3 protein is CASRNRLETRKKGEQYF. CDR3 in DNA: TGTGCCAGCAGAAACCGCCTCGAAACTCGAAAGAAAGGCGAGCAGTACTTC.